The clone carrying this TCR beta chain was seen just once. Its specificity is unknown. The method was immunoSEQ multiplex PCR; TCRdb's version includes in-frame clones alone and lacks a portion of them. The sample consists of roughly 20,000 clones, approximately 30% of them appearing once. This entry comes from a study of sequential checkpoint blockade in melanoma. Study-wide points: For nivolumab-first patients, baseline tumor clonality was associated with response.

The V segment lost 0 bases and the J segment 2 bases; nucleotides outside the gene matches: 5. The CDR3 contains 18 residues. CDR1 is MDHEN and CDR2 is SYDVKM in the germline V gene. As for treatment: randomized to nivolumab then ipilimumab (arm A) or the reverse (arm B). This rearrangement joins TRBV28 to TRBJ2-3; 13 bases fit TRBD2. Sequencing used tumor tissue (inferred from file names), obtained from a patient given nivolumab and ipilimumab in sequence. The clonotype comes from a human donor with melanoma. This chain's CDR3 is CASSLWGLAGPITDTQYF. The CDR3, as DNA: TGTGCCAGCAGTTTATGGGGACTAGCGGGACCCATCACAGATACGCAGTATTTT.